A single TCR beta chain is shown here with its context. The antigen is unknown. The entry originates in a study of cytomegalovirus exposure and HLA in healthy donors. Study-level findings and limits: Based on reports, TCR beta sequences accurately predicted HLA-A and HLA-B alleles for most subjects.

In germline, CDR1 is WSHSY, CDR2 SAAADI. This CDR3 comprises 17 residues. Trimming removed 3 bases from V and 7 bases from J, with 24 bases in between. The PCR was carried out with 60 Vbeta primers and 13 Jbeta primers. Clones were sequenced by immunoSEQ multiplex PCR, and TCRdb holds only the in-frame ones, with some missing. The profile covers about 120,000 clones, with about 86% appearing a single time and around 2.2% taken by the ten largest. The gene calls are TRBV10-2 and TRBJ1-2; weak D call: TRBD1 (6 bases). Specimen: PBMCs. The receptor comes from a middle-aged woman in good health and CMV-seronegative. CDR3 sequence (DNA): TGCGCCAGCAGTGATTTCGTTTCGGATGGGGGGGCCCGTGGCTACACCTTC. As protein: CASSDFVSDGGARGYTF.